Following are 9 T cell receptor beta chains from one sample sequenced in a study of CDR3 diversity in severe acne. TCRdb reprocessed the PCR reads with MiXCR, giving one entry per CDR3 protein. This table holds around 94,000 distinct CDR3 sequences, roughly 51% found once. What was sequenced was blood. These receptors were collected from a male donor with acne.

The rearrangement links TRBV20-1 to TRBJ2-3; TRBD2 agrees at 11 bases. The CDR3 spans 14 residues. V lost 7 bases, J lost 4 bases, and 7 bases stayed unmatched. Germline values: CDR1 DFQATT, CDR2 SNEGSKA (reference sequence). DNA of the CDR3: TGCAGTGGACTAGCGGGAACACGAGCAGATACGCAGTATTTT. This translates into CSGLAGTRADTQYF.

Turning to this clonotype: This may arise from a read error, as a much more abundant clone is one base away. CDR3 amino acids: CASSEGTSVYFGANVLTF. In nucleotides, the CDR3 is TGCGCCAGCAGTGAGGGGACTAGCGTCTACTTTGGGGCCAACGTCCTGACTTTC. V gene TRBV10-2 combines with J gene TRBJ2-6, with 10 bases lining up with TRBD2. CDR1 is WSHSY, CDR2 SAAADI, per germline. V dropped 2 bases and J dropped 3; count of bases not matched to a gene: 7. The length of the CDR3 is 18 residues.

V gene TRBV12-3 or TRBV12-4 combines with J gene TRBJ2-7; 8 bases agree with TRBD2. CDR3 length: 15 amino acids. V dropped 6 bases and J dropped 0; count of bases not matched to a gene: 7. CDR3 amino acids: CASRTTSGSSYEQYF. The CDR3 DNA sequence: TGTGCCAGCAGAACAACTAGCGGAAGCTCCTACGAGCAGTACTTC.

This clonotype was seen many times. The CDR3 region has the DNA TGCAGCGTTTTTACGCCCTACACCGGGGAGCTGTTTTTT. It specifies CSVFTPYTGELFF. The chain couples TRBV29-1 to TRBJ2-2; D unresolved. Trimming removed 5 bases from V and 3 bases from J, with 10 bases in between. The CDR3 is 13 amino acids. Germline CDR1 and CDR2: SQVTM and ANQGSEA.

This rearrangement joins TRBV6-6 to TRBJ1-5, with D possibly matching TRBD1 (6 bases). Trimming took 1 base from V and 5 from J, leaving 12 bases between them. The germline CDR1 and CDR2 sequences are MNHNY and SVGAGI (reference sequence). The CDR3 has 15 residues. Written as DNA, the CDR3 is TGTGCCAGCAGTTACTTGGGGGACATAGATCAGCCCCAGCATTTT. The encoded protein is CASSYLGDIDQPQHF.

The chain links TRBV6-5 to TRBJ2-5, with TRBD2 matching 10 bases. Germline CDR1 MNHEY, CDR2 SVGAGI. Trimming at V came to 4 bases and at J to 5 bases, leaving 13 bases not matched to a gene. The CDR3 totals 17 residues. The CDR3 protein is CASSSPPDLAGAETQYF. CDR3 bases: TGTGCCAGCAGTTCCCCACCAGATCTAGCGGGAGCGGAGACCCAGTACTTC.

In regard to this clonotype: Without the conserved terminal phenylalanine or tryptophan, this CDR3 likely stems from a read error. The J gene is TRBJ2-7, the V gene TRBV7-9; D tentatively fits TRBD1 or TRBD2 (5 bases each). The CDR3 contains 14 residues. CDR1 and CDR2 (germline): SEHNR, FQNEAQ (reference sequence). CDR3 DNA sequence: TGTGCCGGCAGCCCCCGGGACGGGCCCTACGAGCAGTACTGC. Translation: CAGSPRDGPYEQYC.

There are many counts of this clonotype. The chain has TRBV6-4 and TRBJ2-3; 14 nucleotides agree with TRBD2. This CDR3 spans 16 amino acids. After removal of 0 bases from V and 5 bases from J, the junction contained 1 base not matched to a gene. Per germline, CDR1 MRHNA and CDR2 SNTAGT. CDR3 DNA sequence: TGTGCCAGCAGTGACTCGACTAGCGGGGGGGGAGATACGCAGTATTTT. Its translation: CASSDSTSGGGDTQYF.

The V call is TRBV7-9, the J call TRBJ2-7; no reliable D call. Trimming pared 5 bases from V and 3 bases from J, leaving 8 bases between. In germline, CDR1 is SEHNR, CDR2 FQNEAQ (reference sequence). The CDR3 loop spans 12 amino acids. The DNA of the CDR3 is TGTGCCAGCAGCCACGATCGCTACGAGCAGTACTTC. The encoded protein is CASSHDRYEQYF.